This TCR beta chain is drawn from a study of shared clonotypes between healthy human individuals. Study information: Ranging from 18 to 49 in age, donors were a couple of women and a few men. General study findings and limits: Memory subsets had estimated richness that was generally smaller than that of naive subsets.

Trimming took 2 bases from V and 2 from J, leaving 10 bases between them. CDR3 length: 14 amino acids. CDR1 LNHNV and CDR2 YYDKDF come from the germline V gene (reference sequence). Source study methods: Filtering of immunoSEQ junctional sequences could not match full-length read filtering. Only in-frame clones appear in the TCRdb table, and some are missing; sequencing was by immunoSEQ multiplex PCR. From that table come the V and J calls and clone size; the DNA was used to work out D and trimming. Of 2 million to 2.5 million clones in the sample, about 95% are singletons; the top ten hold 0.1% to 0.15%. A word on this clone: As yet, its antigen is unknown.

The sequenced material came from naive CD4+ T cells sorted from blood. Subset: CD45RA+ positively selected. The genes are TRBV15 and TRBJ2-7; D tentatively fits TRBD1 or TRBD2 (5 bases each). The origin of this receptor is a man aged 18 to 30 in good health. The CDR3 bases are TGTGCCACCAGCAGAAACACGGGGCCCTACGAGCAGTACTTC. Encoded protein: CATSRNTGPYEQYF. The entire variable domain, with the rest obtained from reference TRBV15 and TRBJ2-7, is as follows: DAMVIQNPRYQVTQFGKPVTLSCSQTLNHNVMYWYQQKSSQAPKLLFHYYDKDFNNEADTPDNFQSRRPNTSFCFLDIRSPGLGDTAMYLCATSRNTGPYEQYFGPGTRLTVT.